This T cell receptor (beta chain) was captured by sequencing in a study of shared clonotypes between healthy human individuals (dated by TCRdb to 2019 to 2021). Study-level background: Two women and a few men aged 18 to 49 years were included in the cohort. To increase sequencing depth and limit assay-specific biases, TCR repertoire library preparation and sequencing were carried out by different laboratories using diverse techniques. Between about 0.85 and 9.5 billion PBMCs per donor were obtained by leukapheresis. To estimate repertoire size and how much clonotypes are shared between individuals, the study performed deep sequencing of blood TCR repertoires from 4 to 6 healthy adults. For each donor, three plates each were used for CD4 naive and CD4 memory, two plates were used for CD8 naive, and one plate was used for CD8 memory. Beyond this particular receptor, the publication reports: Sampling was limited to blood, and TCR repertoires in tissue likely differ from TCR repertoires in blood. Estimated clonotype richness was generally larger for naive than for memory subsets. Because the study included a small number of donors, the genetic and exposure-history diversity represented was limited. Even with the large sequencing depth, rarefaction of the sorted-subset datasets indicated that sequencing was incomplete. Sharing across several donors was observed for about 5% of naive CD4, less than 4% of naive CD8, roughly 2.4% of memory CD4, and about 0.39% of memory CD8 clonotypes. Based on pairwise subsampling, the degree of clonotype sharing among donors was expected to be affected by sequencing depth. Compared with non-shared clonotypes, the clonotypes found in all four sorted-subset donors had higher generation probabilities.

Using the deep immunoSEQ assay, TCR CDR3 regions were amplified from genomic DNA by multiplex PCR. Extracted genomic DNA from each cell subset was spread evenly across all wells of several immunoSEQ 96-well plates, with each plate serving as a replicate. For sorted subsets, around 0.2 ug of genomic DNA, equivalent to around 29,000 T cell genomes, went into each replicate PCR. Purified libraries were quantified with a Qubit 3.0 fluorometer, sized on a Bioanalyzer 2100, and re-quantified with the KAPA Library Quantification kit. A separate single-read 150-cycle Illumina NextSeq 550 flow cell was used to sequence each immunoSEQ 96-well plate. For the original study's pipeline: Because the immunoSEQ output included only junctional sequences and no quality scores, the filtering could not be the same as the filtering used for full-length reads. Sequences were annotated with PyIR, a Python wrapper for IgBLAST v1.9, and V/J genes and CDR3 were assigned using IMGT germline references. Reads were removed for weak V/J assignments (E-value above 1e-6), missing CDR3, stop codons, out-of-frame junctions, or ambiguous translated residues. A V3J clonotype was defined by an identical inferred V gene, J gene, and CDR3 amino acid sequence. To compute the percentage overlap between repertoires, the number of shared unique clonotypes was divided by the size of the smaller repertoire. Three approaches were used to assess repertoire richness: RTK rarefaction, the Chao1 estimator, and Recon v2.1 estimates of unobserved clonotypes. For all TCRbeta clonotypes obtained by the gDNA method from a handful of donors, generation probabilities were computed with OLGA. TCRdb carries this immuneACCESS record with in-frame sequences only. Its versions omit some clonotypes, under half of them owing to an unresolved V gene in the studies checked, with the rest unexplained. V and J calls and clone size follow that table, whereas D and trimming were derived from the DNA. The sample table records 2 million to 2.5 million clones; around 95% of these occur just once. The top ten clonotypes cover about 0.13% of the sample.

Donors were healthy HIV-negative adults with no recently reported acute infections or vaccinations. Only Caucasian adults living in Nashville, Tennessee, USA were represented among the donors. CD4+ T cells were enriched by magnetic negative selection; naive cells were then positively selected on CD45RA, and the negative fraction formed the memory subset. After blood collection by leukapheresis, PBMCs were isolated using Ficoll-Histopaque density gradient centrifugation and then cryopreserved in the vapor phase of liquid nitrogen. Analytical flow cytometry was used to check the purity and quantity of every magnetically sorted T cell population. Genomic DNA was isolated from each sorted fraction and quantified by UV absorbance on a Nanodrop 2000c. Turning to this clone: Its antigen remains undetermined. There are no base qualities to consult, and no much larger clone falls within one base. The same CDR3 can be traced to other DNA sequences in this sample.

The cysteine opens and the phenylalanine closes a CDR3 of 13 amino acids. Kept here is only the CDR3 DNA, which spans 39 bases and is read in frame from base 1. CDR1 and CDR2 are drawn from the germline V gene (reference sequence): LNHDA, SQIVND. V is reduced by 0 bases and J by 3 bases, leaving a spacing of 5 bases between them. The sequence is built from TRBV19 and TRBJ1-1, with the D segment identity uncertain. Specimen: naive CD4+ T cells sorted from blood. The label giving this sample's cell subset or site can be read as: CD45RA+ positively selected. This clonotype was sampled from a man between 18 and 29 years old in good health. The CDR3 sequence is CASSIDRDTEAFF. The bases read TGTGCCAGTAGTATAGATAGGGACACTGAAGCTTTCTTT. The CDR3, completed at both ends by the reference TRBV19 and TRBJ1-1 genes, gives the full variable domain DGGITQSPKYLFRKEGQNVTLSCEQNLNHDAMYWYRQDPGQGLRLIYYSQIVNDFQKGDIAEGYSVSREKKESFPLTVTSAQKNPTAFYLCASSIDRDTEAFFGQGTRLTVV.